This T cell receptor (beta chain) was observed in a study of T cell changes during pregnancy in multiple sclerosis. Assay used: immunoSEQ multiplex PCR; TCRdb lists only in-frame clones, some missing. The sample yields 68,000 or so clones, under 95% seen once. V was clipped by 8 bases and J by 4 bases; unmatched bases: 6. The V gene's germline CDR1 is MNHEY and CDR2 SMNVEV (reference sequence). CDR3 length equals 14 residues. This TCR was sampled from a female donor in good health, enrolled as a control in a pregnancy study. The sample here was peripheral blood, taken in the second trimester of pregnancy. The rearrangement joins TRBV27 to TRBJ2-7; 12 bases are shared with TRBD1. CDR3 sequence (DNA): TGTGCCAGCTCCTGGGGACAGGGGGCTTACGAGCAGTACTTC. It translates to CASSWGQGAYEQYF.